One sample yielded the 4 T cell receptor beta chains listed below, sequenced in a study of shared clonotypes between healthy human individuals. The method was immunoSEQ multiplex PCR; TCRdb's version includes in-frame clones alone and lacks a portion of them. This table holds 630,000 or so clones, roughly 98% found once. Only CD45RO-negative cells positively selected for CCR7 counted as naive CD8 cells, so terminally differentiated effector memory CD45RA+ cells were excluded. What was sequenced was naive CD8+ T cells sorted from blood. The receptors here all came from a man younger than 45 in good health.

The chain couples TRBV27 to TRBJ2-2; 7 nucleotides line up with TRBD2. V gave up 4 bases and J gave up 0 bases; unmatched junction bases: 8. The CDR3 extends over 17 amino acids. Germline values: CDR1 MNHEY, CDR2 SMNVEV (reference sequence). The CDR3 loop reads CASSSPTSRTNTGELFF. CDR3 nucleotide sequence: TGTGCCAGCAGTTCCCCGACTAGCCGAACGAACACCGGGGAGCTGTTTTTT.

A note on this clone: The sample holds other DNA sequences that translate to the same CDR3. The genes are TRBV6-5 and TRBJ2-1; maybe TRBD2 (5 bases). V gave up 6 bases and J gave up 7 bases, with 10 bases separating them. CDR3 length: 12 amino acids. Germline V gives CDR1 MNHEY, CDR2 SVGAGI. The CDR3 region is CASSPLGNEQFF. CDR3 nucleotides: TGTGCCAGCAGCCCACTAGGGAATGAGCAGTTCTTC.

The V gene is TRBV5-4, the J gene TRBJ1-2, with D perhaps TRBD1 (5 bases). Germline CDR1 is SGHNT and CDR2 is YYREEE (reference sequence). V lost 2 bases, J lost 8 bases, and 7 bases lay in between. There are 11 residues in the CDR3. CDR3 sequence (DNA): TGTGCCAGCAGCTTTGGGACCGGCTACACCTTC. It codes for CASSFGTGYTF.

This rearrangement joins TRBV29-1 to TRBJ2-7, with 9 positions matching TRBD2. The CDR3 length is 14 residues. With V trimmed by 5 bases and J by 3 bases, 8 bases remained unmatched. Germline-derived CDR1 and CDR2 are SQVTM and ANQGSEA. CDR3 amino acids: CSVTGLAGNYEQYF. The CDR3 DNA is TGCAGCGTTACCGGTCTAGCGGGAAACTACGAGCAGTACTTC.